The sequence of this TCR beta chain was determined in a study of cytomegalovirus exposure and HLA in healthy donors. With 60 Vbeta and 13 Jbeta primers, the PCR was carried out. The protocol was immunoSEQ multiplex PCR, while the TCRdb copy is restricted to in-frame clones and leaves out a portion. The profile shows 150,000 to 200,000 clones, roughly 77% of them singletons. About this clone: Its antigen is still unknown.

Overall study results and limits: After further analysis at a later stage, 17,000 or so TCR beta sequences were associated with HLA alleles at 0.05 false discovery rate. A missense variant in DCLRE1C was later tied to TCR beta V- and J-gene trimming.

CDR1 is SNHLY and CDR2 is FYNNEI in the germline V gene. The ends lost 5 bases at V and 0 bases at J; junction bases unmatched: 6. The CDR3 runs 15 residues. This chain joins TRBV2 and TRBJ2-5; 7 bases map to TRBD1. Material for sequencing was PBMCs. The sequence was obtained from a man aged 25-40 years in good health and CMV-seropositive. The CDR3 DNA reads as TGTGCCAGCAGTTGGGGGACAGACAACCAAGAGACCCAGTACTTC. Translating it yields CASSWGTDNQETQYF.